This is a list of T cell receptor beta chains from one sample in a study of cytomegalovirus exposure and HLA in healthy donors. Measured with immunoSEQ multiplex PCR; TCRdb has only the in-frame clones, and not every one. This sample lists 200,000 to 250,000 clones; its ten largest clones have roughly 0.98%. The specimen was PBMCs. These receptors originate from a woman aged 25-40 years in good health and CMV-seropositive. Both conserved end residues are part of each CDR3. The D gene is left open where the match is weak.

J gene: TRBJ1-3; D gene: .; V gene: TRBV2; CDR3 DNA: TGTGCCAGCGTTAAGGGGTACTCTGGAAACACCATATATTTT; CDR3 protein: CASVKGYSGNTIYF
J gene: TRBJ1-1; D gene: TRBD1; V gene: TRBV7-6; CDR3 DNA: TGTGCCAGCAGCCCCCTACAGGGGATGAACACTGAAGCTTTCTTT; CDR3 protein: CASSPLQGMNTEAFF
J gene: TRBJ1-4; D gene: .; V gene: TRBV5-6; CDR3 DNA: TGTGCCAGCAGCTTGGGACAGGTGAGGGAAAAACTGTTTTTT; CDR3 protein: CASSLGQVREKLFF
J gene: TRBJ1-1; D gene: TRBD1; V gene: TRBV2; CDR3 DNA: TGTGCCAGCAGCGGGGGACAGGCTATTGAAGCTTTCTTT; CDR3 protein: CASSGGQAIEAFF
J gene: TRBJ2-4; D gene: TRBD1; V gene: TRBV30; CDR3 DNA: TGTGCCTGGGGACAGGGGATGGGCAAAAACATTCAGTACTTC; CDR3 protein: CAWGQGMGKNIQYF
J gene: TRBJ2-1; D gene: TRBD2; V gene: TRBV2; CDR3 DNA: TGTGCCAGCAGCGCAACTAGCGGGGGGCACAATGAGCAGTTCTTC; CDR3 protein: CASSATSGGHNEQFF
J gene: TRBJ1-1; D gene: .; V gene: TRBV6-6; CDR3 DNA: TGTGCCAGCAGTTACCGGGCCAGGGTGTACACTGAAGCTTTCTTT; CDR3 protein: CASSYRARVYTEAFF
J gene: TRBJ2-7; D gene: TRBD2; V gene: TRBV18; CDR3 DNA: TGTGCCAGCTCACCGGCAGAGGGAGGGTTTATGTTC; CDR3 protein: CASSPAEGGFMF
J gene: TRBJ1-2; D gene: .; V gene: TRBV27; CDR3 DNA: TGTGCCAGCAGTAACAGTGCCTCTAACTATGGCTACACCTTC; CDR3 protein: CASSNSASNYGYTF
J gene: TRBJ2-5; D gene: TRBD1; V gene: TRBV4-1; CDR3 DNA: TGCGCCAGCAGCCAAGATGAGTTTGACAGGGGGCGTGAAGAGACCCAGTACTTC; CDR3 protein: CASSQDEFDRGREETQYF
J gene: TRBJ2-1; D gene: TRBD1; V gene: TRBV6-5; CDR3 DNA: TGTGCCAGCAGTTCCGCGGACAGGGGTTACAATGAGCAGTTCTTC; CDR3 protein: CASSSADRGYNEQFF
J gene: TRBJ2-7; D gene: .; V gene: TRBV7-9; CDR3 DNA: TGTGCCAGCAGCCCCGACAACGGATACGAGCAGTACTTC; CDR3 protein: CASSPDNGYEQYF
J gene: TRBJ2-6; D gene: TRBD1; V gene: TRBV28; CDR3 DNA: TGTGCCATCCAGACAGGGGCCTCTGGGGCCAACGTCCTGACTTTC; CDR3 protein: CAIQTGASGANVLTF
J gene: TRBJ1-1; D gene: .; V gene: TRBV2; CDR3 DNA: TGTGCCAGCAGAGGGGAGGGCATCCGAGCTTTCTTT; CDR3 protein: CASRGEGIRAFF
J gene: TRBJ2-7; D gene: TRBD1; V gene: TRBV6-1; CDR3 DNA: TGTGCCAGCAGGGCGGCGACAGGGATATACTACGAGCAGTACTTC; CDR3 protein: CASRAATGIYYEQYF
J gene: TRBJ2-5; D gene: TRBD2; V gene: TRBV5-1; CDR3 DNA: TGCGCCAGCAGCTATGTCACTAGCGGGGGGCCCCCGGAGACCCAGTACTTC; CDR3 protein: CASSYVTSGGPPETQYF
J gene: TRBJ1-2; D gene: .; V gene: TRBV29-1; CDR3 DNA: TGCAGCGTTGAAGATGTTAGTCTAGCCTATGGCTACACCTTC; CDR3 protein: CSVEDVSLAYGYTF
J gene: TRBJ1-5; D gene: .; V gene: TRBV2; CDR3 DNA: TGTGCCAGCAGTGACGTAGAGAGCAATCAGCCCCAGCATTTT; CDR3 protein: CASSDVESNQPQHF
J gene: TRBJ1-5; D gene: .; V gene: TRBV5-1; CDR3 DNA: TGCGCCAGCAGCTTGGGTGTGAATAGCAATCGGCCCCAGCATTTT; CDR3 protein: CASSLGVNSNRPQHF
J gene: TRBJ1-2; D gene: .; V gene: TRBV5-8; CDR3 DNA: TGTGCCAGCAGCTTTACAGGGTACTATGGCTACACCTTC; CDR3 protein: CASSFTGYYGYTF
J gene: TRBJ2-1; D gene: .; V gene: TRBV5-1; CDR3 DNA: TGCGCCAGCAGCTTGGCGGCGGCCCCCTCAAACAATGAGCAGTTCTTC; CDR3 protein: CASSLAAAPSNNEQFF
J gene: TRBJ1-1; D gene: TRBD1; V gene: TRBV7-9; CDR3 DNA: TGTGCCAGCAGCGGACAGGGGGGCACTGAAGCTTTCTTT; CDR3 protein: CASSGQGGTEAFF
J gene: TRBJ2-1; D gene: TRBD2; V gene: TRBV28; CDR3 DNA: TGTGCCAGCAGTCGACTAGCGGGGTACAATGAGCAGTTCTTC; CDR3 protein: CASSRLAGYNEQFF
J gene: TRBJ2-5; D gene: .; V gene: TRBV7-9; CDR3 DNA: TGTGCCAGCGGGGGGAGAGAGACCCAGTACTTC; CDR3 protein: CASGGRETQYF
J gene: TRBJ2-3; D gene: .; V gene: TRBV2; CDR3 DNA: TGTGCCAGCACCAGGAGCGGGTTCCTAAGCACAGATACGCAGTATTTT; CDR3 protein: CASTRSGFLSTDTQYF
J gene: TRBJ1-6; D gene: .; V gene: TRBV5-1; CDR3 DNA: TGCGCCAGCAGCTCTCATCTAGTAACAGGTACCGGTTCACCCCTCCACTTT; CDR3 protein: CASSSHLVTGTGSPLHF
J gene: TRBJ2-2; D gene: TRBD1; V gene: TRBV6-4; CDR3 DNA: TGTGCCAGCAGTGACTCCCAGGGGGACACCGGGGAGCTGTTTTTT; CDR3 protein: CASSDSQGDTGELFF
J gene: TRBJ2-7; D gene: TRBD1; V gene: TRBV7-2; CDR3 DNA: TGTGCCAGCAGTGTCGGACAGGGGCTTTACTACGAGCAGTACTTC; CDR3 protein: CASSVGQGLYYEQYF
J gene: TRBJ1-6; D gene: TRBD1; V gene: TRBV10-3; CDR3 DNA: TGTGCCATCAGCCCGGGACAGGGCACCTCACCCCTCCACTTT; CDR3 protein: CAISPGQGTSPLHF
J gene: TRBJ1-1; D gene: .; V gene: TRBV30; CDR3 DNA: TGTGCCTGGAGTGTTATGGGGAGAGGCACTGAAGCTTTCTTT; CDR3 protein: CAWSVMGRGTEAFF
J gene: TRBJ2-6; D gene: .; V gene: TRBV4-2; CDR3 DNA: TGTGCCAGCAGCCAAGATCGAGTGCTTCCGGGGGCCAACGTCCTGACTTTC; CDR3 protein: CASSQDRVLPGANVLTF
J gene: TRBJ2-4; D gene: .; V gene: TRBV18; CDR3 DNA: TGTGCCAGCTCACGAGTAGAGGGGGAAAACATTCAGTACTTC; CDR3 protein: CASSRVEGENIQYF
J gene: TRBJ2-1; D gene: TRBD2; V gene: TRBV2; CDR3 DNA: TGTGCCAGCCTCGGAGCGGGGGCGCTTTACAATGAGCAGTTCTTC; CDR3 protein: CASLGAGALYNEQFF
J gene: TRBJ2-1; D gene: .; V gene: TRBV4-3; CDR3 DNA: TGCGCCAGCAGCCAAGATGCCCCGGGAAGCTCCTACAATGAGCAGTTCTTC; CDR3 protein: CASSQDAPGSSYNEQFF
J gene: TRBJ2-2; D gene: TRBD2; V gene: TRBV9; CDR3 DNA: TGTGCCAGCAGCGTAGGGGCGGGAGAAGGGACCGGGGAGCTGTTTTTT; CDR3 protein: CASSVGAGEGTGELFF
J gene: TRBJ1-1; D gene: TRBD1; V gene: TRBV19; CDR3 DNA: TGTGCCAGTAGTATACGGGACAGGGGGCTGAACACTGAAGCTTTCTTT; CDR3 protein: CASSIRDRGLNTEAFF
J gene: TRBJ2-2; D gene: TRBD2; V gene: TRBV5-1; CDR3 DNA: TGCGCCAGCAGTTTTTTTTCCGGGACTACTTCCGGGGAGCTGTTTTTT; CDR3 protein: CASSFFSGTTSGELFF
J gene: TRBJ2-5; D gene: TRBD1; V gene: TRBV18; CDR3 DNA: TGTGCCAGCTCGGTAGGGGGCCGGGAGACCCAGTACTTC; CDR3 protein: CASSVGGRETQYF
J gene: TRBJ2-7; D gene: .; V gene: TRBV27; CDR3 DNA: TGTGCCAGCAGTTTAGTATCAGGGGGGTACGAGCAGTACTTC; CDR3 protein: CASSLVSGGYEQYF
J gene: TRBJ2-3; D gene: .; V gene: TRBV7-2; CDR3 DNA: TGTGCCAGCAGCTTGGTCCAGGGGACAGATACGCAGTATTTT; CDR3 protein: CASSLVQGTDTQYF
J gene: TRBJ1-1; D gene: .; V gene: TRBV7-2; CDR3 DNA: TGTGCCAGCAGCATTCGGCCGGGGGAACCTTTCTTT; CDR3 protein: CASSIRPGEPFF
J gene: TRBJ2-5; D gene: TRBD1; V gene: TRBV5-1; CDR3 DNA: TGCGCCAGCAGCTCGGACAGGGGAGGGGGTCAAGAGACCCAGTACTTC; CDR3 protein: CASSSDRGGGQETQYF
J gene: TRBJ1-1; D gene: .; V gene: TRBV6-5; CDR3 DNA: TGTGCCAGCAGTTTACGGGGGGCGATGGCGCCTGAAGCTTTCTTT; CDR3 protein: CASSLRGAMAPEAFF
J gene: TRBJ2-3; D gene: TRBD1; V gene: TRBV10-1; CDR3 DNA: TGCGCCAGCAGTCAGCGACAGGGGAGCACAGATACGCAGTATTTT; CDR3 protein: CASSQRQGSTDTQYF
J gene: TRBJ1-2; D gene: TRBD1; V gene: TRBV25-1; CDR3 DNA: TGTGCCAGCAGTGAATCCCACAGGGGGCGAGGGGGCTACACCTTC; CDR3 protein: CASSESHRGRGGYTF
J gene: TRBJ1-2; D gene: TRBD1; V gene: TRBV29-1; CDR3 DNA: TGCAGCGTCCCGGGACAGGGGTCAAACACCTTC; CDR3 protein: CSVPGQGSNTF
J gene: TRBJ1-3; D gene: TRBD1; V gene: TRBV10-3; CDR3 DNA: TGTGCCATCAGTCCAGGTATTCAGGGGGACGGAAACACCATATATTTT; CDR3 protein: CAISPGIQGDGNTIYF
J gene: TRBJ2-1; D gene: TRBD2; V gene: TRBV6-6; CDR3 DNA: TGTGCCAGCAGTCGGACTAGCGGGGCAACCTACAATGAGCAGTTCTTC; CDR3 protein: CASSRTSGATYNEQFF
J gene: TRBJ2-3; D gene: TRBD1; V gene: TRBV9; CDR3 DNA: TGTGCCAGCAGCCCGGGACAGGGAAAGGATACGCAGTATTTT; CDR3 protein: CASSPGQGKDTQYF
J gene: TRBJ2-2; D gene: .; V gene: TRBV28; CDR3 DNA: TGTGCCAGCAGCCTGGAGGGAGGAGGCACCGGGGAGCTGTTTTTT; CDR3 protein: CASSLEGGGTGELFF
J gene: TRBJ2-7; D gene: TRBD2; V gene: TRBV18; CDR3 DNA: TGTGCCAGCTCACCATCCGGGACTAGGATTTACGAGCAGTACTTC; CDR3 protein: CASSPSGTRIYEQYF
J gene: TRBJ1-5; D gene: TRBD1; V gene: TRBV15; CDR3 DNA: TGTGCCACCAGCAGAGATCCGCGTTTGTCCGGGACAGGGTATAGCAATCAGCCCCAGCATTTT; CDR3 protein: CATSRDPRLSGTGYSNQPQHF
J gene: TRBJ2-2; D gene: .; V gene: TRBV19; CDR3 DNA: TGTGCCAGTAGTATTTTTTGGGGTGCGGGGCAAAGAGGCGGGGAGCTGTTTTTT; CDR3 protein: CASSIFWGAGQRGGELFF
J gene: TRBJ2-2; D gene: TRBD1; V gene: TRBV6-5; CDR3 DNA: TGTGCCAGCAGTTACCCGACAGGGGTAAACACCGGGGAGCTGTTTTTT; CDR3 protein: CASSYPTGVNTGELFF
J gene: TRBJ2-3; D gene: .; V gene: TRBV5-1; CDR3 DNA: TGCGCCAGCAGCTTTGGTAGAAGCACAGATACGCAGTATTTT; CDR3 protein: CASSFGRSTDTQYF
J gene: TRBJ2-3; D gene: .; V gene: TRBV7-2; CDR3 DNA: TGTGCCAGCAGCTCTCGACTAGGCTCTAGCACAGATACGCAGTATTTT; CDR3 protein: CASSSRLGSSTDTQYF